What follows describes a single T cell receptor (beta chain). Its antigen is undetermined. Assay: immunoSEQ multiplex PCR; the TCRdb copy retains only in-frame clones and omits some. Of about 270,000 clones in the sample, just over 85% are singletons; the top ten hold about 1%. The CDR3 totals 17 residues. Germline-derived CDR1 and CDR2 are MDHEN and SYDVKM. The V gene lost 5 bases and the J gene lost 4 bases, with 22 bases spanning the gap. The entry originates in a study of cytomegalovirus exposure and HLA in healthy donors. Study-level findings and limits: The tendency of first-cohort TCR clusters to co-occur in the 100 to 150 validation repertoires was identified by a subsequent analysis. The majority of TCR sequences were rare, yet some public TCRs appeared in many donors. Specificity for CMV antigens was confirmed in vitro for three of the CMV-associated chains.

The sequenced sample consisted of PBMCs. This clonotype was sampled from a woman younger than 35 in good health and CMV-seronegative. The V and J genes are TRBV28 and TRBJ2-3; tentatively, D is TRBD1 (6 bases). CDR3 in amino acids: CASSPPPGQRSSDTQYF. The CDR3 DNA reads TGTGCCAGCAGTCCTCCGCCCGGACAGCGGTCATCAGATACGCAGTATTTT.